This T cell receptor (beta chain) was retrieved from a study of PD-1 blockade in mismatch repair-deficient tumors. Points from the study as a whole: Rapid post-treatment expansion, then contraction, generally preceding radiologic response, marked tumor-resident clones.

As concerns this clone: Antigen: not known.

CDR1 is MDHEN, CDR2 SYDVKM, per germline. The CDR3 is 14 amino acids. V trimming: 5 bases; J trimming: 7 bases; junction bases outside the gene matches: 7. The method was immunoSEQ multiplex PCR; TCRdb's version includes in-frame clones alone and lacks a portion of them. The table records roughly 120,000 clones, about 90% of them present only once. TCRs were sequenced from a few patients responding to pembrolizumab. The chain employs TRBV28 and TRBJ2-3; 9 positions match TRBD1. The receptor comes from an adult with mismatch repair-deficient cancer. The specimen was peripheral blood, collected roughly 70 weeks after starting pembrolizumab. The CDR3 is CASSATGGINTQYF. For the CDR3, the DNA is TGTGCCAGCAGTGCGACAGGGGGGATAAATACGCAGTATTTT.